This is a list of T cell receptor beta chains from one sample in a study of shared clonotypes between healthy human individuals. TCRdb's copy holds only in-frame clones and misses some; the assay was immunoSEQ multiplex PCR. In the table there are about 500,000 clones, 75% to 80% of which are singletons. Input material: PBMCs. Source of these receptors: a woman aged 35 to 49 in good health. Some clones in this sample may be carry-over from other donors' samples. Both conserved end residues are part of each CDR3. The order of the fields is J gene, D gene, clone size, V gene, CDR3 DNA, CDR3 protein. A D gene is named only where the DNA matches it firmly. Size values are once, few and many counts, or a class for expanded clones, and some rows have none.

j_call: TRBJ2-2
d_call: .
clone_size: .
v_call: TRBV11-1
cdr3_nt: TGTGCCAGCAGCTCGACAAACACCGGGGAGCTGTTTTTT
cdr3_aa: CASSSTNTGELFF

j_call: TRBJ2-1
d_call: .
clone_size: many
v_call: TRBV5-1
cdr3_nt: TGCGCCAGCAGCTTGGGGGACTACAATGAGCAGTTCTTC
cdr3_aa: CASSLGDYNEQFF

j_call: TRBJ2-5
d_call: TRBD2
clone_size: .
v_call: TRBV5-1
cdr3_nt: TGCGCCAGCAGCCGGACTAGAGAGACCCAGTACTTC
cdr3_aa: CASSRTRETQYF

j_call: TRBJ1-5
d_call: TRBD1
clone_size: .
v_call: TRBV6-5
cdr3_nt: TGTGCCAGCAGACCAGGGGGCTCGGGCAATCAGCCCCAGCATTTT
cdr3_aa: CASRPGGSGNQPQHF

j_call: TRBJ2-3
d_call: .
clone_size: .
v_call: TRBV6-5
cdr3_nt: TGTGCCAGCAGTTACCCGGGGGCAGATACGCAGTATTTT
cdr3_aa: CASSYPGADTQYF

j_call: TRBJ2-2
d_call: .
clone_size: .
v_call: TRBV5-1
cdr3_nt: TGCGCCAGCAGCATTCGGACAGTCACGAACACCGGGGAGCTGTTTTTT
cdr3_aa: CASSIRTVTNTGELFF

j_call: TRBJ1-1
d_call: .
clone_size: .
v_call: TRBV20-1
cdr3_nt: TGCAGTGCCCTCGGGGCGGTTGAAGCTTTCTTT
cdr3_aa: CSALGAVEAFF

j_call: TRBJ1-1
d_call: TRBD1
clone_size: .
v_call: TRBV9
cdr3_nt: TGTGCCAGCAGCGTAGAGGGACAGGGATACACTGAAGCTTTCTTT
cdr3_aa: CASSVEGQGYTEAFF

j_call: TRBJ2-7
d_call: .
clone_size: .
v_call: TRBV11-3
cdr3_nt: TGTGCCAGCAGCTTAGGGCGCGGGGTTTACGAGCAGTACTTC
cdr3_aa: CASSLGRGVYEQYF

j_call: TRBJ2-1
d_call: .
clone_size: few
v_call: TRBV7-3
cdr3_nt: TGTGCCAGCAGCAACTACAATGAGCAGTTCTTC
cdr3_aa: CASSNYNEQFF

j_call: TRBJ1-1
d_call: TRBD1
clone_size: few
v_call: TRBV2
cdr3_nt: TGTGCCAGCAGTGACTTACAGGGGGACACTGAAGCTTTCTTT
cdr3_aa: CASSDLQGDTEAFF

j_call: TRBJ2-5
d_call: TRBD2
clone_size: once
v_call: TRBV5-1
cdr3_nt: TGCGCCAGCAGCTTGGGCCTAGCGGGAGTGGCCCAGTACTTC
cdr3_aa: CASSLGLAGVAQYF

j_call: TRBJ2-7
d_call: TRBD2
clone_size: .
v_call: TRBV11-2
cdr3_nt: TGTGCCAGCAGCTTCCCAGCGGGAGAATCCTACGAGCAGTACTTC
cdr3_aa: CASSFPAGESYEQYF